This T cell receptor (beta chain) is drawn from a study of T cell responses to AZD1222 COVID-19 vaccine. Remarks on this clone: Antigen unknown.

CDR3 length equals 15 residues. Trimming removed 4 bases at V and 2 bases at J, with 15 bases between. The germline V gene has CDR1 SGHDT and CDR2 YYEEEE. The data were produced by immunoSEQ multiplex PCR, yet TCRdb's version contains in-frame clones alone and is incomplete. Of about 120,000 clones in the sample, roughly nine tenths are singletons; the top ten hold 5% to 5.5%. The study's findings and limits: Increased Spike-specific TCR breadth and depth were observed after two AZD1222 doses. Baseline seropositivity characterized only a handful of AZD1222 recipients. The donors showed a predominance of white British ancestry and of females, with possible underestimation of clonal diversity.

The TCR was taken from an adult in good health. The source material was peripheral blood, sampled on day 0 of AZD1222 vaccination. The chain has TRBV5-6 and TRBJ2-5; D gene ambiguous. CDR3 sequence: CASSMTYSVQETQYF. The DNA for the CDR3 is TGTGCCAGCAGCATGACCTATTCGGTGCAAGAGACCCAGTACTTC.